This TCR beta chain was captured by sequencing in a study of chemoradiotherapy in HPV16-positive cancers. Notes on the study in general: HPV-responsive T-cell expansion during chemoradiotherapy was linked to improved recurrence-free survival in HPV16-positive patients.

The assay was immunoSEQ multiplex PCR, and TCRdb's table has in-frame clones only and misses some. The table lists about 25,000 clones, around 94% of them singletons. Points on this clone: Antigen: not known.

CDR3 length equals 14 residues. Germline CDR1 and CDR2: MDHEN and SYDVKM. V was cut by 2 bases and J by 5 bases, with 13 bases left in between. Sequenced here: blood, sampled from a patient who underwent chemoradiotherapy. The TCR sequence derives from a human donor with HPV-associated anogenital cancer. The J gene is TRBJ2-7, the V gene TRBV28; the D is unclear. CDR3 region: CASSLGQAANEQYF. CDR3 sequence (DNA): TGTGCCAGCAGTTTAGGCCAGGCGGCGAACGAGCAGTACTTC.